These 10 T cell receptor beta chains share one sample of origin, sequenced in a study of blood T cell repertoires in COVID-19. TCRdb keeps only in-frame clones here, not all; method: immunoSEQ multiplex PCR. The sample lists hundreds of thousands of clones, approximately 90% occurring once. The sequenced sample was peripheral blood. The receptors derive from a woman between 25 and 40 years old with acute or convalescent COVID-19.

The chain has TRBV2 and TRBJ2-3; no reliable D call. This CDR3 has 15 residues. With 4 bases removed from V and 0 bases from J, the gap between germline ends came to 11 bases. CDR1 is SNHLY and CDR2 is FYNNEI in the germline V gene. CDR3 amino acids: CASSGFSSSTDTQYF. DNA of the CDR3: TGTGCCAGCAGTGGTTTCAGTTCTAGCACAGATACGCAGTATTTT. The variable domain in full, completed from reference TRBV2 and TRBJ2-3, reads EPEVTQTPSHQVTQMGQEVILRCVPISNHLYFYWYRQILGQKVEFLVSFYNNEISEKSEIFDDQFSVERPDGSNFTLKIRSTKLEDSAMYFCASSGFSSSTDTQYFGPGTRLTVL.

CDR3 nucleotides: TGTGCCATGGGGACAGGGTTGTTTGATGGCTACACCTTC. Encoded protein: CAMGTGLFDGYTF. This chain connects TRBV10-3 to TRBJ1-2, with 9 nucleotides matching TRBD1. Germline trimming cut 9 bases from V and 6 bases from J; bases unmatched to any gene: 8. Germline V gene lookup returns CDR1 ENHRY and CDR2 SYGVKD. The CDR3 is 13 amino acids.

V is TRBV3-1 (or the pseudogene TRBV3-2) and J is TRBJ2-1; a possible D gene is TRBD2 (5 bases). The ends were cut back, 0 bases at V and 0 bases at J, with 9 bases in the middle. The CDR3 is made up of 16 amino acids. Germline CDR1 LGHDT, CDR2 YNNKEL (reference sequence). The CDR3 nucleotides are TGTGCCAGCAGCCAAGAACTCGGAGGCTCCTACAATGAGCAGTTCTTC. It translates to CASSQELGGSYNEQFF.

The chain combines TRBV5-1 with TRBJ1-1; a possible D gene is TRBD1 (6 bases). V was pared by 0 bases and J by 9 bases, with 15 bases between. The germline gives CDR1 SGHRS, CDR2 YFSETQ. The CDR3 has 14 amino acids. DNA for the CDR3: TGCGCCAGCAGCTTGGCCCAGTTCAGGGGTCAAGCTTTCTTT. Residues: CASSLAQFRGQAFF.

V gene TRBV7-8 combines with J gene TRBJ2-5, with D unresolved. Germline CDR1 SGHVS, CDR2 FQNEAQ. This CDR3 contains 16 residues. Trimming shortened V by 0 bases and J by 1 base, and 12 bases separated the two germline ends. The CDR3 coding sequence is TGTGCCAGCAGCTTAGCGCGCCCCCCGGTCCAAGAGACCCAGTACTTC. This codes for CASSLARPPVQETQYF.

The chain is built from TRBV7-3 and TRBJ2-1, with D tentatively TRBD2 (7 bases). Germline V gene data show CDR1 as SGHTA and CDR2 as FQGTGA. This CDR3 is 16 amino acids long. V was trimmed by 5 bases and J by 8 bases, leaving 22 bases between them. CDR3 DNA sequence: TGTGCCAGCAGCCTAAGATGGGGCGGGGGCCGGGATGAGCAGTTCTTC. It specifies CASSLRWGGGRDEQFF.

The rearrangement joins TRBV9 to TRBJ1-4; D call uncertain. V dropped 7 bases and J dropped 0 bases, with 10 bases sitting between them. CDR3 length equals 14 residues. From germline, CDR1 is SGDLS and CDR2 YYNGEE. The CDR3 loop reads CASGRESTNEKLFF. CDR3 coding DNA: TGTGCCAGCGGACGGGAGTCAACTAATGAAAAACTGTTTTTT. Complete variable domain (other parts from reference TRBV9 and TRBJ1-4): DSGVTQTPKHLITATGQRVTLRCSPRSGDLSVYWYQQSLDQGLQFLIQYYNGEERAKGNILERFSAQQFPDLHSELNLSSLELGDSALYFCASGRESTNEKLFFGSGTQLSVL.

The count of this clone is one. The chain carries TRBV6-6 and TRBJ2-7, with 8 bases fitting TRBD1. The CDR3 runs to 16 residues. V lost 3 bases and J lost 0; bases outside the gene matches: 7. The V gene's germline CDR1 is MNHNY and CDR2 SVGAGI (reference sequence). The CDR3 DNA reads as TGTGCCAGCAGTTATAGCCGGGACAGGAGCTCCTACGAGCAGTACTTC. This sequence encodes CASSYSRDRSSYEQYF.

The chain uses TRBV6-5 and TRBJ2-2, with no clear D. V was trimmed by 6 bases and J by 5 bases, leaving 13 bases between them. This CDR3 has 14 amino acids. Germline CDR1 reads MNHEY; CDR2 reads SVGAGI. In DNA form, the CDR3 reads TGTGCCAGCAGGGCCCAGGTCGGAACCGGGGAGCTGTTTTTT. Protein sequence: CASRAQVGTGELFF.

The chain employs TRBV2 and TRBJ2-3; 8 bases match TRBD1. CDR1 is SNHLY and CDR2 is FYNNEI in the germline V gene. The CDR3 has 16 amino acids. V was clipped by 6 bases and J by 4 bases; unmatched bases: 12. CDR3 bases: TGTGCCAGCAGAGGGGTCCCCGGACAGGGTCCAGATACGCAGTATTTT. Protein sequence: CASRGVPGQGPDTQYF.